This TCR beta chain was identified during a study of blood T cell repertoires in COVID-19. CDR3 length: 15 amino acids. V dropped 5 bases and J dropped 7; count of bases not matched to a gene: 9. Germline-derived CDR1 and CDR2 are SEHNR and FQNEAQ (reference sequence). Using immunoSEQ multiplex PCR, the repertoire was profiled, and TCRdb retains in-frame clones only, with some absent. Among under 120,000 clones, roughly 85% were seen once, and the ten largest hold less than 2.5%. The chain combines TRBV7-9 with TRBJ1-3, with TRBD1 identical over 9 bases. Input material: peripheral blood. This clonotype originated in a human donor in a cohort sampled during active COVID-19. For the CDR3, the DNA is TGTGCCAGCAGCACCGACATGACAGGGGGGAACACCATATATTTT. Protein: CASSTDMTGGNTIYF.